These 25 T cell receptor beta chains were sequenced from one sample in a study of blood T cell repertoires in COVID-19 (dated by TCRdb to about 2020). The protocol used for the library was the immunoSEQ multiplex PCR assay. Sourced from immuneACCESS, this table was stored by TCRdb with only in-frame sequences that have V and J called. A share of the clones is absent; for the studies checked, an unresolved V gene accounts for under half, and the remainder has no known explanation. The sample table shows 120,000 to 150,000 clones, and 65% to 80% are seen once. The ten largest account for less than 4.5% of the sample. Material for sequencing was peripheral blood. The source of these receptors is a man aged 55 to 70 with acute or convalescent COVID-19.

The V gene is TRBV5-6, the J gene TRBJ2-5; weak D call: TRBD2 (7 bases). Trimming removed 2 bases from V and 3 bases from J, with 11 bases in between. The CDR3 length is 14 residues. Germline-derived CDR1 and CDR2 are SGHDT and YYEEEE. The CDR3 DNA follows: TGTGCCAGCAGCTTCGGGGGGCGTGAAGAGACCCAGTACTTC. It encodes CASSFGGREETQYF. Supplemented by reference TRBV5-6 and TRBJ2-5, the full variable domain reads DAGVTQSPTHLIKTRGQQVTLRCSPKSGHDTVSWYQQALGQGPQFIFQYYEEEERQRGNFPDRFSGHQFPNYSSELNVNALLLGDSALYLCASSFGGREETQYFGPGTRLLVL.

This chain connects TRBV24-1 to TRBJ2-3; D not certain. This CDR3 comprises 16 residues. Germline V CDR1 and CDR2: KGHDR, SFDVKD. Deletions cut 4 bases from V and 1 base from J, with 14 bases between. The CDR3 DNA sequence: TGTGCCACCAGTGACCCGGCACAGAAAGGCACAGATACGCAGTATTTT. Translated: CATSDPAQKGTDTQYF.

The rearrangement links TRBV11-2 to TRBJ2-1; TRBD1 aligns across 7 bases. Germline assignment: CDR1 SGHAT and CDR2 FQNNGV. The V gene end was trimmed by 5 bases and the J gene end by 10 bases; junction bases not matched to a gene: 8. The CDR3 length is 13 residues. The CDR3 sequence: CASSPATRGEQFF. CDR3 nucleotides: TGTGCCAGCAGCCCCGCTACCAGGGGGGAGCAGTTCTTC.

This clone was detected a few times. The chain carries TRBV7-2 and TRBJ2-7; 9 bases map to TRBD1. Per germline, CDR1 SGHTA and CDR2 FQGNSA. CDR3 length: 15 amino acids. The J segment lost 4 bases and the V segment lost 5 bases, leaving 9 bases of the junction unmatched. The CDR3 nucleotides are TGTGCCAGCAGCCCCGCGGGACAGGGTTTTTACGAGCAGTACTTC. Its protein product is CASSPAGQGFYEQYF. Looking up the rest from reference TRBV7-2 and TRBJ2-7 gives the full variable domain: GAGVSQSPSNKVTEKGKDVELRCDPISGHTALYWYRQSLGQGLEFLIYFQGNSAPDKSGLPSDRFSAERTGGSVSTLTIQRTQQEDSAVYLCASSPAGQGFYEQYFGPGTRLTVT.

A few counts support this clone. The chain employs TRBV19 and TRBJ2-1; TRBD2 agrees at 11 bases. Trimming cost V 5 bases and J 8 bases; bases outside gene matches: 5. This CDR3 spans 14 amino acids. CDR1 and CDR2 (germline): LNHDA, SQIVND (reference sequence). This CDR3 is CASSLAGGSDEQFF. CDR3 nucleotides: TGTGCCAGTAGTTTAGCGGGAGGGTCCGATGAGCAGTTCTTC.

V gene TRBV29-1 combines with J gene TRBJ1-5; no reliable D call. The germline CDR1 and CDR2 sequences are SQVTM and ANQGSEA. The ends were cut back, 4 bases at V and 3 bases at J, with 10 bases in the middle. The CDR3 length is 13 residues. The CDR3 is CSVAYSFNQPQHF. The CDR3 DNA sequence: TGCAGCGTTGCCTACAGCTTCAATCAGCCCCAGCATTTT.

The chain carries TRBV27 and TRBJ2-1; 7 bases are shared with TRBD2. Trimming took 4 bases from V and 4 from J; bases not matched to a gene: 7. Germline loops: CDR1 MNHEY, CDR2 SMNVEV (reference sequence). There are 15 residues in the CDR3. CDR3 bases: TGTGCCAGCAGTTCGTTACTAGCGCCGTACAATGAGCAGTTCTTC. Protein product: CASSSLLAPYNEQFF.

The rearrangement links TRBV6-6 to TRBJ1-1, with TRBD1 matching 11 bases. V lost 8 bases to trimming and J lost 7 bases; unmatched junction nucleotides: 15. The length of the CDR3 is 16 residues. Germline assignment: CDR1 MNHNY and CDR2 SVGAGI (reference sequence). CDR3 sequence: CASGNAPGQGGNEAFF. The CDR3 DNA reads as TGTGCCAGCGGCAACGCCCCGGGACAGGGGGGCAATGAAGCTTTCTTT.

This chain joins TRBV5-1 and TRBJ1-4; no reliable D call. This CDR3 has 15 residues. Trimming removed 0 bases from V and 3 bases from J, with 9 bases in between. The germline CDR1 and CDR2 sequences are SGHRS and YFSETQ. Written as DNA, the CDR3 is TGCGCCAGCAGCTTGGACGGGGTAGCTAATGAAAAACTGTTTTTT. Translating it yields CASSLDGVANEKLFF.

V gene TRBV6-5 combines with J gene TRBJ1-4; tentatively, D is TRBD1 (6 bases). Trimming cost V 2 bases and J 3 bases, with 10 bases left between them. Germline CDR1 MNHEY, CDR2 SVGAGI. The CDR3 contains 15 residues. This CDR3 reads CASSYLGQPNEKLFF. The CDR3 DNA sequence: TGTGCCAGCAGTTACCTAGGACAGCCTAATGAAAAACTGTTTTTT.

The chain is built from TRBV6-5 and TRBJ2-5, with D perhaps TRBD1 (6 bases). Trimming took off 1 base at V and 0 bases at J, with 9 bases between the two ends. Germline V gene lookup returns CDR1 MNHEY and CDR2 SVGAGI. The CDR3 consists of 15 residues. The CDR3 reads CASSYLGQNQETQYF. The CDR3 DNA reads TGTGCCAGCAGTTACTTAGGACAGAACCAAGAGACCCAGTACTTC.

The chain has TRBV5-6 and TRBJ2-5, with TRBD1 identical over 8 bases. Germline CDR1 reads SGHDT; CDR2 reads YYEEEE. J gave up 5 bases and V 6 bases, and 6 bases lay outside the gene matches. The CDR3 extends over 13 amino acids. CDR3 DNA sequence: TGTGCCAGCACAACGGACAGGGCGGAGACCCAGTACTTC. It specifies CASTTDRAETQYF.

This chain joins TRBV6-5 and TRBJ2-7; D possibly corresponds to TRBD2 (6 bases). CDR1 is MNHEY, CDR2 SVGAGI, per germline. V gave up 3 bases and J gave up 6 bases, with 12 bases separating them. CDR3 length: 13 amino acids. CDR3: CASSYNREREQYF. The DNA of the CDR3 is TGTGCCAGCAGTTATAATCGGGAGCGCGAGCAGTACTTC.

This clone was counted only a few times. The J gene is TRBJ1-4, the V gene TRBV28, with unresolved D. Germline CDR1 MDHEN, CDR2 SYDVKM. V was trimmed by 7 bases and J by 4 bases, leaving 16 bases between them. The CDR3 has 15 residues. The CDR3 region has the DNA TGTGCCAGCACCCCTCGGGGTAGTAGTAATGAAAAACTGTTTTTT. Protein sequence: CASTPRGSSNEKLFF.

The chain employs TRBV3-1 (or the pseudogene TRBV3-2) and TRBJ1-2; D unresolved. V lost 4 bases and J 3 bases, leaving 9 bases between the germline ends. In germline, CDR1 is LGHDT, CDR2 YNNKEL (reference sequence). The CDR3 is 13 residues long. The chain's CDR3 is CASSLFPDYGYTF. The CDR3, as DNA: TGTGCCAGCAGCCTCTTCCCGGACTATGGCTACACCTTC.

This chain joins TRBV6-5 and TRBJ2-2, with D tentatively TRBD1 (5 bases). The germline gives CDR1 MNHEY, CDR2 SVGAGI. Trimming shortened V by 6 bases and J by 0 bases, and 11 bases separated the two germline ends. This CDR3 is 15 amino acids long. The CDR3 sequence: CASSLDTSNTGELFF. CDR3 sequence (DNA): TGTGCCAGCAGCTTGGACACGTCGAACACCGGGGAGCTGTTTTTT.

The chain couples TRBV29-1 to TRBJ1-2, with 7 bases that match TRBD1. Losses at the gene ends were 4 bases for V and 7 bases for J; bases not matched to a gene: 6. The CDR3 sequence is 12 residues long. Per germline, CDR1 SQVTM and CDR2 ANQGSEA. This CDR3 reads CSVVNSGGGYTF. CDR3 bases: TGCAGCGTTGTAAACTCAGGGGGTGGCTACACCTTC.

The chain combines TRBV19 with TRBJ2-5; maybe TRBD1 (6 bases). The CDR3 loop spans 13 amino acids. CDR1 LNHDA and CDR2 SQIVND come from the germline V gene (reference sequence). Deletions cut 2 bases from V and 4 bases from J, with 8 bases between. CDR3 nucleotide sequence: TGTGCCAGTAGTATAAACAGGGCAGAGACCCAGTACTTC. It yields the protein CASSINRAETQYF.

This clone has only a few counts. Other nucleotide sequences from this sample produce the same CDR3. V gene TRBV7-2 combines with J gene TRBJ1-2, with TRBD1 as a possible D gene (5 bases). The CDR3 totals 15 residues. CDR1 and CDR2 (germline): SGHTA, FQGNSA. Between the trimmed V and J ends, which lost 0 bases and 2 bases, there was a span of 10 bases. In DNA, the CDR3 is TGTGCCAGCAGCTTAGCACCGGGACTCAACTATGGCTACACCTTC. Its protein is CASSLAPGLNYGYTF.

J is TRBJ2-1 and V is TRBV4-1; possible D gene TRBD1, 6 bases. The germline gives CDR1 MGHRA, CDR2 YSYEKL. CDR3 length equals 15 residues. V dropped 3 bases and J dropped 5 bases, with 14 bases sitting between them. The CDR3 loop reads CASSQDRQLDNEQFF. The CDR3 coding sequence is TGCGCCAGCAGCCAGGACAGACAACTCGACAATGAGCAGTTCTTC.

The chain has TRBV19 and TRBJ1-2; D is undetermined. The germline V gene has CDR1 LNHDA and CDR2 SQIVND (reference sequence). V lost 4 bases and J 0 bases, leaving 15 bases between the germline ends. The CDR3 sequence is 16 residues long. CDR3 bases: TGTGCCAGTAGTACCTCGGGAAACAGCCCTAACTATGGCTACACCTTC. Translated: CASSTSGNSPNYGYTF.

This clone has only a few counts. The chain combines TRBV19 with TRBJ1-5; weak D call: TRBD1 (6 bases). The germline gives CDR1 LNHDA, CDR2 SQIVND (reference sequence). V lost 8 bases to trimming and J lost 4 bases, with 18 bases between them. The CDR3 totals 15 residues. CDR3 residues: CASHSRGGQNQPQHF. The CDR3 nucleotides read TGTGCCAGTCACTCCCGAGGGGGACAAAATCAGCCCCAGCATTTT.

The chain carries TRBV4-1 and TRBJ2-3; TRBD2 aligns across 12 bases. This CDR3 is 16 amino acids long. CDR1 and CDR2 from the germline V gene are MGHRA and YSYEKL. The junction had 5 bases not matched to a gene; V was cut back by 1 base and J by 6 bases. The CDR3, as DNA: TGCGCCAGCAGCCAAGGACTAGCGGGAGTTTGGGATACGCAGTATTTT. Translating gives CASSQGLAGVWDTQYF.

The chain is built from TRBV9 and TRBJ2-1; 12 bases match TRBD2. CDR1 is SGDLS, CDR2 YYNGEE, per germline. The ends lost 4 bases at V and 4 bases at J; junction bases unmatched: 6. This CDR3 spans 16 amino acids. CDR3: CASSLRTSGIYNEQFF. Written as DNA, the CDR3 is TGTGCCAGCAGCCTCCGGACTAGCGGGATTTACAATGAGCAGTTCTTC. Full variable domain (outside the CDR3, taken from reference TRBV9 and TRBJ2-1): DSGVTQTPKHLITATGQRVTLRCSPRSGDLSVYWYQQSLDQGLQFLIQYYNGEERAKGNILERFSAQQFPDLHSELNLSSLELGDSALYFCASSLRTSGIYNEQFFGPGTRLTVL.

The rearrangement uses TRBV6-2 or TRBV6-3 and TRBJ1-1; D possibly corresponds to TRBD1 (5 bases). This CDR3 is built from 14 residues. Between the trimmed V and J ends, which lost 0 bases and 2 bases, there was a span of 7 bases. CDR1 MNHEY and CDR2 SVGEGT come from the germline V gene. The CDR3 spells CASSYSGGNTEAFF. CDR3 coding DNA: TGTGCCAGCAGTTACTCGGGGGGAAACACTGAAGCTTTCTTT.